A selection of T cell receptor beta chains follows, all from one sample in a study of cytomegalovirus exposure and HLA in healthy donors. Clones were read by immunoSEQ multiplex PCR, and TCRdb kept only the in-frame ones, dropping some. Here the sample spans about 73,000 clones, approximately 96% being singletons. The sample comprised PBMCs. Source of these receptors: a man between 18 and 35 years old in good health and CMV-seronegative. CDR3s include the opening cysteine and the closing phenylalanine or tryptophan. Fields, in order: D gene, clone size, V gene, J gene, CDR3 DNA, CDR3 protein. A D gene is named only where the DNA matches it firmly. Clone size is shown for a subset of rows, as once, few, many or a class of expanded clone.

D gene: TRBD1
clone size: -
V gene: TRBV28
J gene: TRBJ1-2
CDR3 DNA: TGTGCCAGCAGTTTGGGGCAGGGGGACTATGGCTACACCTTC
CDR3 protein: CASSLGQGDYGYTF

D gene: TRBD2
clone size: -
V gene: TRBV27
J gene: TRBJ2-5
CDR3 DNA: TGTGCCAGCAGCTTCTGGGGCGTAGCGGGGGAAGGGACCCAGTACTTC
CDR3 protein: CASSFWGVAGEGTQYF

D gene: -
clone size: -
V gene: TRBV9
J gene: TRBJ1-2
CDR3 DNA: TGTGCCAGCAGCGTAGGAGGCAGGGTCCCCCAGGGCTACACCTTC
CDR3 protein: CASSVGGRVPQGYTF

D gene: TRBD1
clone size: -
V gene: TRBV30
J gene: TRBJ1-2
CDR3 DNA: TGTGCCTGGAGTCCAGGGGGTTATGGCTACACCTTC
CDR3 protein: CAWSPGGYGYTF

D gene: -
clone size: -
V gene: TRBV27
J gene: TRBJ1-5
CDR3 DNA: TGTGCCAGCAGTCTACCAAATCAGCCCCAGCATTTT
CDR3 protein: CASSLPNQPQHF

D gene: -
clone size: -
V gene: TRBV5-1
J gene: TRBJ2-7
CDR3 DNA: TGCGCCAGCAGCACGGGGTTGTCCTACGAGCAGTACTTC
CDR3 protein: CASSTGLSYEQYF

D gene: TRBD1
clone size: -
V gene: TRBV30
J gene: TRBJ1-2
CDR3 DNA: TGTGCCTGGAGTACTGCAGGGGGCGGGCTTTTTGGCTACACCTTC
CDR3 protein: CAWSTAGGGLFGYTF

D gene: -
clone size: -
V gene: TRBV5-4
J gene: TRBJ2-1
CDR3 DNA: TGTGCCAGCAGCTTGGGCGGGGGCCTAAATGAGCAGTTCTTC
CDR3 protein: CASSLGGGLNEQFF

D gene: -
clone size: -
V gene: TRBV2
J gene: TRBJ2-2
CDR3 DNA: TGTGCCAGCAGGAGGTATGACGGGGAGCTGTTTTTT
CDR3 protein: CASRRYDGELFF

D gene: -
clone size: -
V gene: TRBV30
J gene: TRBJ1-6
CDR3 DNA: TGTGCCTGGAGTTGGGGAGGGGGGGTCGAACCCCTCCACTTT
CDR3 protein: CAWSWGGGVEPLHF

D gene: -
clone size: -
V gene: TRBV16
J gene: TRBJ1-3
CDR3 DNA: TGTGCCAGCAGCCAATCGGGGGGAACTGGAAACACCATATATTTT
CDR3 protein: CASSQSGGTGNTIYF

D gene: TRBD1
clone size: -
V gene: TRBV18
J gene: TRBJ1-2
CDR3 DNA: TGTGCCAGCTCACCAACCGGACAGGGGGTCGGCTACACCTTC
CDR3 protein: CASSPTGQGVGYTF

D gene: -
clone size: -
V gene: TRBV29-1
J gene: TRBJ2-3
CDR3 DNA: TGCAGCGTTCGTAGGGCTAGCTTTACAGATACGCAGTATTTT
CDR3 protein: CSVRRASFTDTQYF

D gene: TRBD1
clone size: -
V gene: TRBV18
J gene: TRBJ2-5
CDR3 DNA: TGTGCCAGCTCACCTGGGACAGGGGAGGAGACCCAGTACTTC
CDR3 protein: CASSPGTGEETQYF

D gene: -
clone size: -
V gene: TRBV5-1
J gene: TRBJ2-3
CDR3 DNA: TGCGCCAGCAGCTTGGACCTGGGGGGTACGCAGTATTTT
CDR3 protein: CASSLDLGGTQYF

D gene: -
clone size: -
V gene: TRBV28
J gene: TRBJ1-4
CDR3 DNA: TGTGCCAGCAGTTTAACAGGGACACGGGTTTTT
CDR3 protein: CASSLTGTRVF

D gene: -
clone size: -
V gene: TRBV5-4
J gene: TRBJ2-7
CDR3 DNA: TGTGCCAGCAGCTTGGAAGCTGACCAGGGTTCCTACGAGCAGTACTTC
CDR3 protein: CASSLEADQGSYEQYF

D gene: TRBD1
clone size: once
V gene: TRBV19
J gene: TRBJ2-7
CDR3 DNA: TGTGCCAGTAGCTCTACAGGGGTGGAGGAGCAGTACTTC
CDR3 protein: CASSSTGVEEQYF

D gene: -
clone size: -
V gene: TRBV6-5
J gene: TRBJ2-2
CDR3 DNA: TGTGCCAGCAGTTACGTTAGGGGCACCGGGGAGCTGTTTTTT
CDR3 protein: CASSYVRGTGELFF

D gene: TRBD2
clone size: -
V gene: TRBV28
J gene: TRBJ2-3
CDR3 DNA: TGTGCCACGAATGGAGCGGGCAGTCAGCGGGGGGGCACAGATACGCAGTATTTT
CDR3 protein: CATNGAGSQRGGTDTQYF

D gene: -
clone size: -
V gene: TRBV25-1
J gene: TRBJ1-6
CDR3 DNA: TGTGCCAGCAGTGAATTGGGGCCGAATAATTCACCCCTCCACTTT
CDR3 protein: CASSELGPNNSPLHF

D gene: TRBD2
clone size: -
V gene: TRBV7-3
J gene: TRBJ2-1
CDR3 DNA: TGTGCCAGCAGCTACGCGGTGGGGGGGTCTCACAATGAGCAGTTCTTC
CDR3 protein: CASSYAVGGSHNEQFF

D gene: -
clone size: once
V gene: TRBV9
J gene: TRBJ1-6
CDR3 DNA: TGTGCCAGCAGCGCGGGGGGGTTTGGGGTTGTGAATTCACCCCTCCACTTT
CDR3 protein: CASSAGGFGVVNSPLHF

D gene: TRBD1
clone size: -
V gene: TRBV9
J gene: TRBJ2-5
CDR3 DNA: TGTGCCAGCAGCGTATTACAGGGGGCCTTGGAGACCCAGTACTTC
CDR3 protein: CASSVLQGALETQYF

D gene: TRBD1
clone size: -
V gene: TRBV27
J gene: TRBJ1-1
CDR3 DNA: TGTGCCAGCACCTCAAATACAGGGGGCCCTCTTGGAACTGAAGCTTTCTTT
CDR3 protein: CASTSNTGGPLGTEAFF

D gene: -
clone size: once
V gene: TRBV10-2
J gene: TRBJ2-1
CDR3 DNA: TGCGCCAGCAGGAAGACAGACAGTTTCTCTCTCGAGCAGTTCTTC
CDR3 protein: CASRKTDSFSLEQFF

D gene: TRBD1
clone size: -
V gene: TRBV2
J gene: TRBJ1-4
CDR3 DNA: TGTGCCAGCGATCACAGGGGTACCCTAGGACTGTTTTTT
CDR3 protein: CASDHRGTLGLFF

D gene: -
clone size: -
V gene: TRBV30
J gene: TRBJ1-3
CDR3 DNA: TGTGCCTGGAGCCAACTGAGCTCTGGAAACACCATATATTTT
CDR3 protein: CAWSQLSSGNTIYF

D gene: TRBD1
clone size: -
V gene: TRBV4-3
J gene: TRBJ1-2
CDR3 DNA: TGCGCCAGCAGCCAAACGACAGGGGTTGACTATGGCTACACCTTC
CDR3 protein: CASSQTTGVDYGYTF

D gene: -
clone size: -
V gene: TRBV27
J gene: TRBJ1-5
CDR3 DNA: TGTGCCAGCAGTCCCCCTGGGGGGAATCAGCCCCAGCATTTT
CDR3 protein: CASSPPGGNQPQHF

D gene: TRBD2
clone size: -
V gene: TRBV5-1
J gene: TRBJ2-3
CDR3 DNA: TGCGCCAGCAGCCTGACTAGCGGGGGGGCAGATACGCAGTATTTT
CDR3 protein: CASSLTSGGADTQYF

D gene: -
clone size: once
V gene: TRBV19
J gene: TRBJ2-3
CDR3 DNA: TGTGCCAGTGCTTCCGTAAGCACCCCAGATACGCAGTATTTT
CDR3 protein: CASASVSTPDTQYF

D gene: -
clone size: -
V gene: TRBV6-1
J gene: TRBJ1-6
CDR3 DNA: TGTGCCAGCAGTGAAGCTGGGGCGAATTCACCCCTCCACTTT
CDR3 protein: CASSEAGANSPLHF

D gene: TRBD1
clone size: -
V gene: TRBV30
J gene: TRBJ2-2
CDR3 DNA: TGTGCCTGGAGGCCCCGCGGGACAGGGGGCTTAAGTAGGGAGCTGTTTTTT
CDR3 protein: CAWRPRGTGGLSRELFF

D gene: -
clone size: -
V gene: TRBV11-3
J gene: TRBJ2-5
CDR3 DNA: TGTGCCAGCAGCTTCTCTACTGTGGAGACCCAGTACTTC
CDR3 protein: CASSFSTVETQYF

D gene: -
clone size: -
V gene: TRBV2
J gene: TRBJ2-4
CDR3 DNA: TGTGCCAGCAGTGAAGCGCTATCAGGGGCCAAAAACATTCAGTACTTC
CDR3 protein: CASSEALSGAKNIQYF

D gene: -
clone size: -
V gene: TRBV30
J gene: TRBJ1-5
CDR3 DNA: TGTGCCTGGAGGGGGGGAGCTAGCAATCAGCCCCAGCATTTT
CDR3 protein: CAWRGGASNQPQHF

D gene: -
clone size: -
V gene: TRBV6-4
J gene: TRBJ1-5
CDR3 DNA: TGTGCCAGCAGTGAAGAACAGGGAGAGAATCAGCCCCAGCATTTT
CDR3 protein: CASSEEQGENQPQHF

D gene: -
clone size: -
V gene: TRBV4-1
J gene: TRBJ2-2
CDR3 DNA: TGCGCCAGCAGCCAATTGGAGGGTATTTTCGGGACCGGGGAGCTGTTTTTT
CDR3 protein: CASSQLEGIFGTGELFF

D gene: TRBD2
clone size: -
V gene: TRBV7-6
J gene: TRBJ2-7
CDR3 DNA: TGTGCCAGCAGCTTAGAGGCGGGGGGCATTGGAGTCGACGAGCAGTACTTC
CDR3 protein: CASSLEAGGIGVDEQYF

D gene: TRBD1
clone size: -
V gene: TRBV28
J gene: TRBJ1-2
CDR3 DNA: TGTGCCAGCAGGGGACAGTGGGCTGGCTACACCTTC
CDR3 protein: CASRGQWAGYTF

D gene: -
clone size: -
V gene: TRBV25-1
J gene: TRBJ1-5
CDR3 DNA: TGTGCCAGCAGTGAATGGGGGGGGGACCAGCCCCAGCATTTT
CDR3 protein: CASSEWGGDQPQHF